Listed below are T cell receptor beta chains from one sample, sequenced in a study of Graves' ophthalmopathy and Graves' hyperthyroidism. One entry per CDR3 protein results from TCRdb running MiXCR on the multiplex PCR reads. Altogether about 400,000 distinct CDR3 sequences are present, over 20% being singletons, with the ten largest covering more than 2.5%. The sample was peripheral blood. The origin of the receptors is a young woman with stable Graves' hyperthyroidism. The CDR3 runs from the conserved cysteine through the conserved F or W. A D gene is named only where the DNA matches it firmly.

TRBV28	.	CASSPGGGSGYGYTF
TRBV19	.	CASSGLPGQDYEQYF
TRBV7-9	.	CASSFTDGAFF
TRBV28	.	CASSFPTQHF
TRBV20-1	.	CSARVKGGLSYEQYF
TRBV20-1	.	CSAIRSEVSYEQYF
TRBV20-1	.	CSVQRRGDGYTF
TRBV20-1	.	CSGQSNYGYTF
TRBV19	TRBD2	CASSIGRAGDYYEQYF
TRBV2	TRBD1	CASSESGGSVNYGYTF
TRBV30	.	CAWSVGRMNTEAFF
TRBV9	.	CASSAGHGGETQYF
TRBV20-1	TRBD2	CSARPLAVPYEQYF
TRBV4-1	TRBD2	CASSQNLAASYEQYF
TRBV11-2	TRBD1	CASSIGTGLSYEQYF
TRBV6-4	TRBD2	CASSQSGGLSKIGANVLTF
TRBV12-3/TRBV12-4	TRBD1	CASSRTGTEQFF
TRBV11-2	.	CASSLELVRLLSYEQYF
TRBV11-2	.	CASSVTNRNTGELFF
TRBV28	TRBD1	CASSSYRGRNEQYF
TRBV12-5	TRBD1	CASGLGRRQGPYSNQPQHF
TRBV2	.	CASKLRPTVYGYTF
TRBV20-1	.	CSARYRKNTEAFF
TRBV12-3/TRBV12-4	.	CASSLRDSAEAFF
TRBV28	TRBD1	CASSVPGQGAWAEAFF
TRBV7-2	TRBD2	CASSPGSGSYEQYF
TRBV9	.	CASSDQAYGYTF
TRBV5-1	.	CASSLVKRHYEQYF
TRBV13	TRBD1	CASSPDRALNYGYTF
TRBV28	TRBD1	CASSLWGQGIPSYEQYF
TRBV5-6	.	CASSLRWGNYEQYF
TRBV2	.	CASSEALAGRINYGYTF
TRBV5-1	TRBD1	CASSRGDRGRYEQYF
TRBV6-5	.	CASRDSYHGYTF
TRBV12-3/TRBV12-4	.	CASSLVVGAYEQYF
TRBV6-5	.	CASSYYFGGGRETQYF